Following are 9 T cell receptor beta chains from one sample sequenced in a study of regulatory T cells in long-lasting Graves disease. Time point: newly diagnosed GD, antithyroid drugs for less than 3 months. RNA extracted from PBMCs served as the sequencing template. Library construction for TCR beta used iRepertoire HTBI primers and Arm-PCR of CDR3 regions. TCRdb independently ran MiXCR on the multiplex PCR reads; one entry per CDR3 protein. The profile covers approximately 470,000 distinct CDR3 sequences, with around 15% appearing a single time and approximately 12% taken by the ten largest. A further study also used this sample, focusing on T cells in Graves' hyperthyroidism and ophthalmopathy.

Material: peripheral blood mononuclear cells (PBMCs), obtained at new diagnosis, from a patient treated with antithyroid drugs. The receptors come from a man aged 40-49 years with Graves disease.

V and J are TRBV6-1 and TRBJ1-5; D is uncertain. The CDR3 loop spans 14 amino acids. V gave up 0 bases and J gave up 6 bases, with 9 bases separating them. Germline V lookup: CDR1 MNHNS, CDR2 SASEGT. CDR3 protein: CASSEAVRGQPQHF. The DNA for the CDR3 is TGTGCCAGCAGTGAAGCGGTGCGGGGTCAGCCCCAGCATTTT.

This clonotype was counted many times. The junction differs from germline at one of its ends, possibly a read error. The genes are TRBV5-1 and TRBJ1-1, with 9 nucleotides matching TRBD1. The CDR3 extends over 15 amino acids. Per germline, CDR1 SGHRS and CDR2 YFSETQ. For the CDR3, the DNA is TGTGCCAGCAGGCTAAGGGACAGGGCGTTCACTGAAGCTTTCTTT. Amino acids: CASRLRDRAFTEAFF.

This clonotype occurred a few times. The chain links TRBV7-9 to TRBJ1-1, with D unresolved. Germline CDR1 is SEHNR and CDR2 is FQNEAQ (reference sequence). This CDR3 region has 13 residues. Trimming cost V 0 bases and J 4 bases, with 6 bases left between them. CDR3 DNA: TGTGCCAGCAGCTTAGCTCAGAGCACTGAAGCTTTCTTT. This sequence encodes CASSLAQSTEAFF.

V and J are TRBV6-1 and TRBJ1-2, with a tentative D call TRBD1 (6 bases). CDR3 length: 19 residues. Germline CDR1 MNHNS, CDR2 SASEGT. Trimming took off 6 bases at V and 7 bases at J, with 33 bases between the two ends. CDR3 nucleotides: TGTGCCAGCAGCGTAGACCGGGACATACACCAACGAACATCGGCTGGCTACACCTTC. This translates into CASSVDRDIHQRTSAGYTF.

This clonotype was picked up many times. The CDR3 protein is CASSLVGKNTEAFF. The CDR3, as DNA: TGCGCCAGCAGCTTGGTGGGCAAGAACACTGAAGCTTTCTTT. The rearrangement uses TRBV5-1 and TRBJ1-1; no clear D gene. Germline V gene data show CDR1 as SGHRS and CDR2 as YFSETQ. Trimming left V 0 bases short and J 1 base short, with 7 bases between. The CDR3 length is 14 residues.

Only a few counts were recorded for this clonotype. This chain connects TRBV12-3 or TRBV12-4 to TRBJ1-6; possibly TRBD1 for D (5 bases). The CDR3 length is 15 residues. V gave up 5 bases and J gave up 7 bases, with 15 bases separating them. CDR3 bases: TGTGCCAGCAGTCCACAGGATTGGCGGAATTCACCCCTCCACTTT. Its protein is CASSPQDWRNSPLHF.

This clonotype has a count of ten or more. The rearrangement uses TRBV28 and TRBJ2-7; TRBD2 matches at 7 bases. This CDR3 spans 22 amino acids. V lost 2 bases, J lost 2 bases, and 27 bases stayed unmatched. CDR1 and CDR2 from the germline V gene are MDHEN and SYDVKM. The CDR3: CASSLRRWGGKATIGATYEQYF. CDR3 nucleotide sequence: TGTGCCAGCAGTTTACGGCGCTGGGGGGGGAAAGCTACGATTGGGGCTACCTACGAGCAGTACTTC.

This clonotype occurred a few times. V usage is TRBV4-1 and J usage is TRBJ2-5, with 8 bases matching TRBD1. Germline CDR1 MGHRA, CDR2 YSYEKL. The CDR3 consists of 17 residues. V lost 2 bases and J lost 5; bases outside the gene matches: 13. Here the CDR3 DNA reads TGCGCCAGCAGCCAACTCCAGGGGGCGTTTGGTCCGGAGACCCAGTACTTC. Its translation is CASSQLQGAFGPETQYF.

The chain uses TRBV5-1 and TRBJ2-3, with TRBD1 matching over 8 bases. V trimming: 6 bases; J trimming: 1 base; junction bases outside the gene matches: 4. The CDR3 is 14 residues long. Germline loops: CDR1 SGHRS, CDR2 YFSETQ. The CDR3 here is CASTDRGRTDTQYF. Here the CDR3 DNA reads TGCGCCAGCACCGACAGGGGACGCACAGATACGCAGTATTTT.